This TCR beta chain is drawn from a study of blood T cell repertoires in COVID-19. This CDR3 has 13 amino acids. The germline V and J ends were trimmed by 5 bases and 0 bases, with 6 bases remaining between them. Looked up from germline, CDR1 is SGHRS and CDR2 is YFSETQ. The method was immunoSEQ multiplex PCR; TCRdb's version includes in-frame clones alone and lacks a portion of them. The data show over 150,000 clones, 80% to 85% seen once. This clone was observed a handful of times. The receptor was derived from a woman in her forties with COVID-19, enrolled during active disease. V is TRBV5-1 and J is TRBJ1-5; a weak D match, TRBD1 (5 bases). Sample: peripheral blood. The CDR3 is CASRGDSNQPQHF. The CDR3, as DNA: TGCGCCAGCAGAGGGGATAGCAATCAGCCCCAGCATTTT. Drawing the rest from reference TRBV5-1 and TRBJ1-5, the complete variable domain is KAGVTQTPRYLIKTRGQQVTLSCSPISGHRSVSWYQQTPGQGLQFLFEYFSETQRNKGNFPGRFSGRQFSNSRSEMNVSTLELGDSALYLCASRGDSNQPQHFGDGTRLSIL.